Below, 20 T cell receptor beta chains from the same sample are listed, as sequenced in a study of identical twins. TCRdb recomputed calls from the 5' RACE reads with MiXCR, one row per CDR3 protein. Of about 530,000 distinct CDR3 sequences listed, approximately 14% are singletons. The same sample was also studied in work on yellow fever vaccine responses in identical twins.

The specimen sequenced was CD4+ T cells sorted from blood. The receptors originated from a woman aged 18 to 35 in good health.

The chain has TRBV20-1 and TRBJ2-5, with a tentative D call TRBD1 (6 bases). V was cut by 3 bases and J by 2 bases, with 13 bases left in between. Germline V gene lookup returns CDR1 DFQATT and CDR2 SNEGSKA (reference sequence). There are 14 residues in the CDR3. CDR3 sequence: CSASEGTTQETQYF. Here the CDR3 DNA reads TGCAGTGCTAGCGAGGGGACAACTCAAGAGACCCAGTACTTC.

V is TRBV12-3 or TRBV12-4 and J is TRBJ1-5; the match to TRBD1 covers 10 bases. The CDR3 covers 15 residues. V lost 4 bases and J lost 4; bases outside the gene matches: 4. CDR3: CASSSGTGVNQPQHF. The CDR3 DNA is TGTGCCAGCAGTTCCGGGACAGGGGTAAATCAGCCCCAGCATTTT.

This clonotype turned up a few times. This sequence joins TRBV20-1 and TRBJ1-1; D uncertain. This CDR3 spans 13 amino acids. Germline V CDR1 and CDR2: DFQATT, SNEGSKA (reference sequence). V lost 6 bases, J lost 4 bases, and 15 bases lay in between. For the CDR3, the DNA is TGCAGTGCCAGACCGCAGTTGGGCACTGAAGCTTTCTTT. It codes for CSARPQLGTEAFF.

This chain connects TRBV6-1 to TRBJ2-1; 11 bases align to TRBD1. The CDR3 has 14 amino acids. The V gene's germline CDR1 is MNHNS and CDR2 SASEGT. J was trimmed by 9 bases and V by 11 bases; bases with no gene match: 12. The CDR3 DNA reads as TGTGCCGCATCCGCTGGACAGGGGGCCAGTGAGCAGTTCTTC. Its translation: CAASAGQGASEQFF.

This clonotype was seen only a few times. This chain uses TRBV9 with TRBJ2-1, with 9 bases lining up with TRBD2. This CDR3 has 15 residues. Germline CDR1 reads SGDLS; CDR2 reads YYNGEE. J lost 4 bases, V lost 4 bases, and 6 bases had no gene match. CDR3 nucleotides: TGTGCCAGCAGCCTTCGACTAGCGGTATACAATGAGCAGTTCTTC. It translates to CASSLRLAVYNEQFF.

This clonotype was recorded a few times. This chain links TRBV3-1 with TRBJ2-7; tentatively, D is TRBD2 (6 bases). Germline V lookup: CDR1 LGHDT, CDR2 YNNKEL (reference sequence). The CDR3 has 14 amino acids. V gave up 4 bases and J gave up 3 bases, with 13 bases separating them. The CDR3, as DNA: TGTGCCAGCAGCCCCCTCGGGACTCACTACGAGCAGTACTTC. Residues: CASSPLGTHYEQYF.

The genes are TRBV12-3 or TRBV12-4 and TRBJ1-1, with D unresolved. The V end was cut by 2 bases, the J end by 5 bases, with 15 bases between. The CDR3 spans 15 residues. The DNA of the CDR3 is TGTGCCAGCAGTTTACTGGACGGGCCGGGGACTGAAGCTTTCTTT. This translates into CASSLLDGPGTEAFF.

Ten or more counts support this clonotype. In DNA, the CDR3 is TGCAGTAGAACTAGCGGGAGGAACAATGAGCAGTTCTTC. Its translation is CSRTSGRNNEQFF. This chain links TRBV29-1 with TRBJ2-1, with TRBD2 matching 12 bases. Germline loops: CDR1 SQVTM, CDR2 ANQGSEA. The CDR3 has 13 amino acids.

The chain joins TRBV24-1 to TRBJ2-2, with 12 bases that match TRBD1. The CDR3 extends over 18 amino acids. Losses at the gene ends were 7 bases for V and 2 bases for J; bases not matched to a gene: 10. CDR1 and CDR2 from the germline V gene are KGHDR and SFDVKD. This CDR3 is CATRGHSGTGGNTGELFF. CDR3 bases: TGTGCCACCAGAGGACACTCCGGGACAGGGGGCAACACCGGGGAGCTGTTTTTT.

This clonotype appeared many times. The chain is built from TRBV7-9 and TRBJ1-1; D not certain. V shed 0 bases and J shed 4 bases, with 6 bases lying between them. This CDR3 is built from 13 residues. The germline CDR1 and CDR2 sequences are SEHNR and FQNEAQ (reference sequence). DNA of the CDR3: TGTGCCAGCAGCTTAGCGGAGGTCACTGAAGCTTTCTTT. Amino acid sequence: CASSLAEVTEAFF.

This clonotype was picked up a small number of times. The chain links TRBV4-1 to TRBJ1-2, with D unresolved. Trimming stripped 0 bases from V and 3 bases from J, with 5 bases between. The CDR3 contains 13 residues. Germline loops: CDR1 MGHRA, CDR2 YSYEKL. Written as DNA, the CDR3 is TGCGCCAGCAGCCAAGACGGCTACTATGGCTACACCTTC. Encoded protein: CASSQDGYYGYTF.

This clonotype has a handful of counts. The chain recombines TRBV5-6 with TRBJ2-2; D is unclear. The V gene's germline CDR1 is SGHDT and CDR2 YYEEEE. The CDR3 covers 16 residues. V lost 1 base to trimming and J lost 2 bases, with 12 bases between them. CDR3 region: CASSLTLEINTGELFF. The CDR3 region has the DNA TGTGCCAGCAGCTTGACCCTAGAGATCAACACCGGGGAGCTGTTTTTT.

The chain links TRBV27 to TRBJ1-2, with 9 bases fitting TRBD1. CDR1 MNHEY and CDR2 SMNVEV come from the germline V gene (reference sequence). This CDR3 comprises 13 residues. Trimming removed 8 bases from V and 8 bases from J; junction bases left unmatched: 9. The CDR3 nucleotides read TGTGCCAGCTCGGGACAGGGCAAATACGGCTACACCTTC. Translating it yields CASSGQGKYGYTF.

The rearrangement uses TRBV28 and TRBJ2-7, with TRBD2 matching over 8 bases. Germline assignment: CDR1 MDHEN and CDR2 SYDVKM. This CDR3 is built from 15 residues. J lost 5 bases, V lost 3 bases, and 9 bases had no gene match. The CDR3 region has the DNA TGTGCCAGCAGTTTCCCATCGGGAGGGCTACACGAGCAGTACTTC. Translation gives CASSFPSGGLHEQYF.

The CDR3: CSASPSGGSAGWKDTQYF. The CDR3 nucleotides read TGCAGTGCGTCCCCTAGCGGGGGGTCCGCCGGGTGGAAAGATACGCAGTATTTT. The gene calls are TRBV20-1 and TRBJ2-3, with TRBD2 matching over 11 bases. Germline lookup yields CDR1 DFQATT and CDR2 SNEGSKA (reference sequence). With V trimmed by 6 bases and J by 5 bases, 19 bases remained unmatched. The length of the CDR3 is 18 residues.

This clonotype appeared a few times. The CDR3 protein is CASSPLGIAGGYEQFF. Written as DNA, the CDR3 is TGTGCCAGCAGCCCCCTCGGGATAGCGGGAGGATATGAGCAGTTCTTC. This sequence joins TRBV7-9 and TRBJ2-1, with 10 positions matching TRBD2. V gave up 5 bases and J gave up 8 bases; unmatched junction bases: 12. This CDR3 has 16 residues. In germline, CDR1 is SEHNR, CDR2 FQNEAQ (reference sequence).

There are a few counts of this clonotype. The V and J genes are TRBV12-3 or TRBV12-4 and TRBJ2-2; 7 bases map to TRBD2. The CDR3 extends over 14 amino acids. V lost 5 bases, J lost 5 bases, and 5 bases stayed unmatched. The CDR3 region is CASSGGGWTGELFF. The CDR3, as DNA: TGTGCCAGCAGTGGGGGGGGGTGGACCGGGGAGCTGTTTTTT.

The V gene is TRBV18, the J gene TRBJ2-5; no clear D. The CDR3 runs 13 residues. Trimming removed 0 bases from V and 4 bases from J, with 6 bases in between. Germline CDR1 reads KGHSH; CDR2 reads LQKENI. CDR3 region: CASSPPVVETQYF. The CDR3 DNA reads TGTGCCAGCTCACCACCGGTCGTAGAGACCCAGTACTTC.

There are a few counts of this clonotype. This chain uses TRBV6-5 with TRBJ1-2; 9 bases map to TRBD1. Germline lookup yields CDR1 MNHEY and CDR2 SVGAGI. Trimming cost V 4 bases and J 8 bases; bases outside gene matches: 8. The CDR3 runs to 14 residues. Here the CDR3 reads CASSSNRDRVGYTF. DNA of the CDR3: TGTGCCAGCAGTTCGAACCGGGACAGGGTAGGCTACACCTTC.

This chain links TRBV6-1 with TRBJ1-2; 10 bases match TRBD1. The CDR3 has 16 residues. CDR1 MNHNS and CDR2 SASEGT come from the germline V gene. Unmatched junction bases numbered 13, after V lost 8 bases and J lost 4 bases. The CDR3 here is CASAGGQGERGYGYTF. In DNA form, the CDR3 reads TGTGCCAGCGCCGGCGGACAGGGGGAAAGGGGCTATGGCTACACCTTC.